The clone carrying this TCR beta chain was recorded a few times. Sequenced by immunoSEQ multiplex PCR; TCRdb stores in-frame clones only, minus some. The data hold roughly 180,000 clones, with about 75% observed a single time. The sample comes from a study of blood T cell repertoires in COVID-19. Study in general: PBMCs, B-cell-depleted T cells, or T cells provided the cDNA or gDNA that made up the material.

V was clipped by 3 bases and J by 6 bases, with 11 bases between them. Germline V gene data show CDR1 as LGHDT and CDR2 as YNNKEL (reference sequence). The CDR3 has 13 amino acids. This receptor was taken from a woman aged 45-60 years with active or convalescent COVID-19. Material: peripheral blood. V and J are TRBV3-1 (or the pseudogene TRBV3-2) and TRBJ1-1, with D perhaps TRBD1 (6 bases). The CDR3 spells CASSHGRGPEAFF. CDR3 DNA: TGTGCCAGCAGCCATGGCAGGGGCCCTGAAGCTTTCTTT.